This T cell receptor (beta chain) stems from a study of Graves' ophthalmopathy and Graves' hyperthyroidism. Study observations and caveats: It was with approximately 70% sensitivity and about 72% specificity that the model predicted ophthalmopathy progression.

This clonotype was recorded a few times. Its antigen remains unidentified. CDR3 regions of TCR beta were amplified from RNA transcripts. An initial RT-PCR round employing HTBI primers preceded a second-round multiplex PCR. TCRdb analysed the multiplex PCR reads with MiXCR anew, one entry per CDR3 protein. The table lists over a million distinct CDR3 sequences, less than 45% of them singletons. V lost 10 bases to trimming and J lost 4 bases; unmatched junction nucleotides: 12. Germline V gene data show CDR1 as LNHDA and CDR2 as SQIVND (reference sequence). This CDR3 has 14 residues. V and J are TRBV19 and TRBJ2-7; 8 positions agree with TRBD1. This receptor was identified in an adult man with Graves' hyperthyroidism. The sample consisted of peripheral blood or thyroid tissue (not recorded which). The CDR3 here is CATHPGRGLYEQYF. The CDR3, as DNA: TGTGCCACCCACCCAGGCAGGGGGCTTTACGAGCAGTACTTC.